Each of the 31 T cell receptor beta chains below was sequenced from the same sample in a study of regulatory T cells. Study findings and constraints: In CD3G-deficient patients, conventional CD4+ T cells were enriched for hydrophobic CDR3 residues at positions 6 and 7.

Amplification used 52 TRBV primers and 13 TRBJ primers. The data were produced by immunoSEQ multiplex PCR, yet TCRdb's version contains in-frame clones alone and is incomplete. The sample records around 16,000 clones, around 84% being singletons. These receptors have no known antigen. Specimen: conventional CD4+ T cells sorted from blood. All receptors come from a person aged 30 to 40 with CD3G deficiency.

The chain employs TRBV28 and TRBJ1-4, with 12 bases identical to TRBD1. In germline, CDR1 is MDHEN, CDR2 SYDVKM. The CDR3 contains 14 residues. The ends lost 6 bases at V and 5 bases at J; junction bases unmatched: 1. CDR3 sequence reads: CASRGQGANEKLFF. The DNA for the CDR3 is TGTGCCAGCAGGGGACAGGGGGCGAATGAAAAACTGTTTTTT.

The J gene is TRBJ2-1, the V gene TRBV11-2, with 11 positions matching TRBD2. This CDR3 contains 17 residues. From germline, CDR1 is SGHAT and CDR2 FQNNGV. The V gene end was trimmed by 4 bases and the J gene end by 7 bases; junction bases not matched to a gene: 12. Here the CDR3 reads CASSSPRVAGGRNEQFF. CDR3 coding DNA: TGTGCCAGCAGCTCCCCCCGCGTAGCGGGGGGGCGAAATGAGCAGTTCTTC.

This sequence joins TRBV5-1 and TRBJ1-4; 9 bases are shared with TRBD1. Germline assignment: CDR1 SGHRS and CDR2 YFSETQ. The V and J ends lost 2 bases and 6 bases, in that order; junction bases with no gene match: 5. The CDR3 has 15 residues. CDR3 DNA sequence: TGCGCCAGCAGCTTACAGGGGGCGGATTATGAAAAACTGTTTTTT. The encoded protein is CASSLQGADYEKLFF.

The chain couples TRBV6-6 to TRBJ1-1; D possibly corresponds to TRBD1 (5 bases). Germline CDR1 MNHNY, CDR2 SVGAGI (reference sequence). This CDR3 is built from 12 residues. V lost 0 bases to trimming and J lost 8 bases, with 7 bases between them. CDR3 region: CASSYSGREAFF. For the CDR3, the DNA is TGTGCCAGCAGTTACTCGGGGCGGGAAGCTTTCTTT.

V and J are TRBV5-1 and TRBJ2-5; D gene uncertain. V lost 5 bases, J lost 0 bases, and 8 bases lay in between. The CDR3 is made up of 13 amino acids. The V gene's germline CDR1 is SGHRS and CDR2 YFSETQ. This CDR3 is CASRKGYQETQYF. DNA for the CDR3: TGCGCCAGCAGAAAGGGTTACCAAGAGACCCAGTACTTC.

On this clone: This sample includes further DNA sequences coding for the same CDR3. The rearrangement links TRBV28 to TRBJ1-2; D gene ambiguous. The CDR3 consists of 16 residues. Between the trimmed V and J ends, which lost 3 bases and 7 bases, there was a span of 21 bases. Germline assignment: CDR1 MDHEN and CDR2 SYDVKM. The CDR3 here is CASSFGRGSRSGGYTF. Here the CDR3 DNA reads TGTGCCAGCAGTTTCGGGCGAGGGAGTAGGTCGGGTGGCTACACCTTC.

This chain connects TRBV28 to TRBJ2-7, with unresolved D. The CDR3 is 12 residues long. The germline gives CDR1 MDHEN, CDR2 SYDVKM. Between the trimmed V and J ends, which lost 7 bases and 6 bases, there was a span of 13 bases. Here the CDR3 reads CASKQSRSEQYF. In DNA form, the CDR3 reads TGTGCCAGCAAACAGAGCAGAAGCGAGCAGTACTTC.

The chain couples TRBV28 to TRBJ1-1, with a weak D call TRBD1 (6 bases). There are 13 residues in the CDR3. Trimming took 6 bases from V and 4 from J, leaving 12 bases between them. Per the germline V gene, CDR1 is MDHEN and CDR2 is SYDVKM. CDR3 nucleotide sequence: TGTGCCAGCAGAGGGGGGACGGGCACTGAAGCTTTCTTT. It encodes CASRGGTGTEAFF.

For the CDR3, the DNA is TGTGCCAGTAGAGCGGCAGGGGATAATTCACCCCTCCACTTT. Protein: CASRAAGDNSPLHF. The chain has TRBV19 and TRBJ1-6, with D possibly TRBD1 on 6 matching bases. The V and J ends lost 6 bases and 5 bases respectively, with 11 bases between them. CDR1 and CDR2 (germline): LNHDA, SQIVND (reference sequence). This CDR3 is 14 amino acids long.

A few counts support this clone. This chain links TRBV9 with TRBJ1-3; D gene uncertain. This CDR3 region has 16 residues. CDR1 and CDR2 (germline): SGDLS, YYNGEE. Trimming cost V 3 bases and J 0 bases, with 13 bases left between them. CDR3 coding DNA: TGTGCCAGCAGCGCAAGTCGGAGAAACTCTGGAAACACCATATATTTT. This encodes CASSASRRNSGNTIYF.

This sequence joins TRBV10-3 and TRBJ2-3, with a tentative D call TRBD1 (6 bases). Trimming left V 5 bases short and J 3 bases short, with 12 bases between. Per the germline V gene, CDR1 is ENHRY and CDR2 is SYGVKD. There are 14 residues in the CDR3. CDR3 loop: CAISKTGPTDTQYF. CDR3 in DNA: TGTGCCATCAGTAAGACAGGCCCTACAGATACGCAGTATTTT.

This chain joins TRBV18 and TRBJ2-5, with D unclear. The V end lost 4 bases, the J end lost 2 bases, and 5 bases lay between the germline ends. Looked up from germline, CDR1 is KGHSH and CDR2 is LQKENI. The CDR3 spans 12 residues. The CDR3 DNA reads TGTGCCAGCTCACGAAGACAAGAGACCCAGTACTTC. Its protein is CASSRRQETQYF.

This chain connects TRBV7-8 to TRBJ2-5; the D call may be TRBD1 or TRBD2 (5 bases each). The ends were cut back, 2 bases at V and 7 bases at J, with 26 bases in the middle. The germline V gene has CDR1 SGHVS and CDR2 FQNEAQ. The CDR3 covers 18 residues. CDR3 residues: CASSLSARDRGKRGTQYF. For the CDR3, the DNA is TGTGCCAGCAGCTTATCCGCCCGGGACCGAGGGAAACGGGGGACCCAGTACTTC.

This clone was counted a single time. The chain has TRBV12-5 and TRBJ1-5; TRBD1 is a possible D gene (5 bases). Germline lookup yields CDR1 LGHNT and CDR2 FRNRAP. This CDR3 contains 14 residues. Trimming removed 5 bases from V and 3 bases from J, with 11 bases in between. CDR3 in DNA: TGTGCTAGTGGTCAACAGGACTCCAATCAGCCCCAGCATTTT. This encodes CASGQQDSNQPQHF.

The rearrangement links TRBV28 to TRBJ2-4; D not resolved. Trimming removed 2 bases at V and 4 bases at J, with 9 bases between. Looked up from germline, CDR1 is MDHEN and CDR2 is SYDVKM. The CDR3 is 14 residues long. CDR3 nucleotides: TGTGCCAGCAGTTTAACAGCCCCTAAAAACATTCAGTACTTC. It is translated as CASSLTAPKNIQYF. Combining the CDR3 with reference TRBV28 and TRBJ2-4 gives the whole variable domain DVKVTQSSRYLVKRTGEKVFLECVQDMDHENMFWYRQDPGLGLRLIYFSYDVKMKEKGDIPEGYSVSREKKERFSLILESASTNQTSMYLCASSLTAPKNIQYFGAGTRLSVL.

The V call is TRBV5-5, the J call TRBJ2-1; no reliable D call. The germline V and J ends were trimmed by 0 bases and 0 bases, with 10 bases remaining between them. The CDR3 loop spans 16 amino acids. Germline V gene lookup returns CDR1 SGHKS and CDR2 YYEKEE (reference sequence). CDR3 DNA sequence: TGTGCCAGCAGCTTGGGCCCCTACAGCTCCTACAATGAGCAGTTCTTC. Amino acids: CASSLGPYSSYNEQFF.

J is TRBJ2-7 and V is TRBV18; TRBD1 matches 10 bases. Trimming at V came to 3 bases and at J to 6 bases, leaving 2 bases not matched to a gene. Germline CDR1 reads KGHSH; CDR2 reads LQKENI. The CDR3 spans 13 residues. The CDR3 sequence: CASSPGQGFEQYF. In nucleotides, the CDR3 is TGTGCCAGCTCACCGGGACAGGGGTTCGAGCAGTACTTC.

The chain couples TRBV28 to TRBJ2-7; 10 bases map to TRBD2. The germline CDR1 and CDR2 sequences are MDHEN and SYDVKM. This CDR3 region has 17 residues. The junction had 13 bases not matched to a gene; V was cut back by 4 bases and J by 4 bases. The CDR3, as DNA: TGTGCCAGCAGTTCTTATAGACTAGCGGGTCAGAGGTACGAGCAGTACTTC. It codes for CASSSYRLAGQRYEQYF.

This chain uses TRBV28 with TRBJ1-2; TRBD1 agrees at 12 bases. Germline lookup yields CDR1 MDHEN and CDR2 SYDVKM. J gave up 5 bases and V 10 bases, and 5 bases lay outside the gene matches. This CDR3 contains 13 residues. The chain's CDR3 is CATGTGGRYGYTF. The CDR3 nucleotides read TGTGCCACGGGGACAGGGGGCAGGTATGGCTACACCTTC.

The rearrangement uses TRBV27 and TRBJ2-1; 8 nucleotides line up with TRBD1. This CDR3 region has 17 residues. V shed 6 bases and J 1 base; nucleotides not matched to a gene: 11. Germline lookup yields CDR1 MNHEY and CDR2 SMNVEV (reference sequence). CDR3 sequence: CASSPKFYRGSYNEQFF. For the CDR3, the DNA is TGTGCCAGCAGCCCCAAATTCTACAGGGGGTCCTACAATGAGCAGTTCTTC.

V usage is TRBV6-5 and J usage is TRBJ2-3; 7 bases agree with TRBD1. V lost 5 bases to trimming and J lost 2 bases; unmatched junction nucleotides: 4. CDR1 is MNHEY and CDR2 is SVGAGI in the germline V gene. This CDR3 is built from 14 residues. Written as DNA, the CDR3 is TGTGCCAGCAGTCCAGGGGGTGACACAGATACGCAGTATTTT. This gives the protein CASSPGGDTDTQYF.

This chain links TRBV28 with TRBJ2-6; TRBD1 might be the D (5 bases). CDR1 is MDHEN, CDR2 SYDVKM, per germline. V was trimmed by 6 bases and J by 0 bases, leaving 21 bases between them. CDR3 length: 19 residues. CDR3 protein: CASSPSWTSTLSGANVLTF. CDR3 DNA: TGTGCCAGCAGCCCCTCCTGGACATCTACCCTCTCTGGGGCCAACGTCCTGACTTTC.

V usage is TRBV5-1 and J usage is TRBJ2-7; 7 bases line up with TRBD2. V lost 0 bases to trimming and J lost 0 bases; unmatched junction nucleotides: 9. The CDR3 consists of 17 residues. CDR1 and CDR2 from the germline V gene are SGHRS and YFSETQ. The CDR3 DNA is TGCGCCAGCAGCTTGGGTTTTGGGGGGGACGGCTCCTACGAGCAGTACTTC. Translation: CASSLGFGGDGSYEQYF.

CDR3 in DNA: TGCGCCAGCACCGACCTAAGACTACCGGGACAGGGGGCCGGCGGGGAGCTGTTTTTT. Translating it yields CASTDLRLPGQGAGGELFF. The gene calls are TRBV5-1 and TRBJ2-2; 12 positions match TRBD1. CDR1 is SGHRS, CDR2 YFSETQ, per germline. There are 19 residues in the CDR3. V lost 6 bases to trimming and J lost 7 bases; unmatched junction nucleotides: 19.

The V gene is TRBV6-1, the J gene TRBJ1-2, with D possibly matching TRBD1 (5 bases). Germline V CDR1 and CDR2: MNHNS, SASEGT. This CDR3 is 14 amino acids long. V shed 11 bases and J shed 5 bases, with 21 bases lying between them. CDR3 DNA: TGTGCCGCAGCGAGGGGAGGTCTAGGGTATGGCTACACCTTC. The encoded protein is CAAARGGLGYGYTF.

The genes are TRBV11-2 and TRBJ2-2; D gene unclear. Trimming shortened V by 5 bases and J by 0 bases, and 13 bases separated the two germline ends. This CDR3 spans 16 amino acids. Germline loops: CDR1 SGHAT, CDR2 FQNNGV. The CDR3 DNA reads as TGTGCCAGCAGCCTATACAGAGGCTCGAACACCGGGGAGCTGTTTTTT. Protein product: CASSLYRGSNTGELFF.

By share, this clone ranks as medium-sized. This chain connects TRBV18 to TRBJ2-7; the D gene is possibly TRBD2 (5 bases). The CDR3 is 13 residues long. The V gene lost 3 bases and the J gene lost 6 bases, with 12 bases spanning the gap. CDR1 and CDR2 (germline): KGHSH, LQKENI. CDR3 DNA sequence: TGTGCCAGCTCACCGCGAGGGTCGGGCGAGCAGTACTTC. Protein product: CASSPRGSGEQYF. Looking up the rest from reference TRBV18 and TRBJ2-7 gives the full variable domain: NAGVMQNPRHLVRRRGQEARLRCSPMKGHSHVYWYRQLPEEGLKFMVYLQKENIIDESGMPKERFSAEFPKEGPSILRIQQVVRGDSAAYFCASSPRGSGEQYFGPGTRLTVT.

The chain uses TRBV10-3 and TRBJ2-7; no clear D gene. The CDR3 contains 13 residues. The germline V gene has CDR1 ENHRY and CDR2 SYGVKD. The V gene lost 11 bases and the J gene lost 6 bases, with 20 bases spanning the gap. CDR3 in amino acids: CAARTASSSEQYF. In DNA, the CDR3 is TGTGCCGCCCGGACGGCCTCATCCAGCGAGCAGTACTTC.

This chain links TRBV6-6 with TRBJ1-1; 7 bases are shared with TRBD1. CDR1 and CDR2 (germline): MNHNY, SVGAGI (reference sequence). The V gene end was trimmed by 6 bases and the J gene end by 3 bases; junction bases not matched to a gene: 7. This CDR3 comprises 14 residues. Written as DNA, the CDR3 is TGTGCCAGCAGGGCAGGGGGTGGGTACACTGAAGCTTTCTTT. Protein sequence: CASRAGGGYTEAFF.

The J gene is TRBJ2-7, the V gene TRBV28; D gene ambiguous. Germline CDR1 is MDHEN and CDR2 is SYDVKM. The V end lost 2 bases, the J end lost 5 bases, and 10 bases lay between the germline ends. The CDR3 consists of 13 residues. The CDR3 reads CASSLVIYDEQYF. CDR3 bases: TGTGCCAGCAGTTTAGTAATTTACGACGAGCAGTACTTC.

V gene TRBV6-1 combines with J gene TRBJ1-2; unclear D gene. There are 13 residues in the CDR3. The V end lost 5 bases, the J end lost 4 bases, and 11 bases lay between the germline ends. Looked up from germline, CDR1 is MNHNS and CDR2 is SASEGT. CDR3 coding DNA: TGTGCCAGCAGTACGACTGGGCGCTATGGCTACACCTTC. Translating it yields CASSTTGRYGYTF.